This is a list of T cell receptor beta chains from one sample in a study of esophageal squamous cell carcinoma under preoperative chemotherapy. TCRdb itself ran the PCR reads through MiXCR, one entry per CDR3 protein. Altogether around 9,800 distinct CDR3 sequences are present, 50% to 70% being singletons, with the ten largest covering over 25%. This specimen was acquired from a patient given preoperative chemotherapy. The receptors shown here come from a human donor with esophageal squamous cell carcinoma. The donor label of this sample is uncertain. The CDR3 runs from the conserved cysteine through the conserved F or W. D genes are given only for firm matches. The size entry is marked missing in some rows and otherwise reads once, few, many or a size class.

V gene	J gene	D gene	clone size	CDR3 length	CDR3 DNA	CDR3 protein
TRBV6-5	TRBJ2-5	TRBD2	large	16	TGTGCCAGCAGTTACTCTGGGACTAGCGGGAGGCAGACCCAGTACTTC	CASSYSGTSGRQTQYF
TRBV6-5	TRBJ2-7	-	-	13	TGTGCCAGCAGTTACCAAGCGGAGGACGAGCAGTACTTC	CASSYQAEDEQYF
TRBV11-3	TRBJ2-1	TRBD2	-	15	TGTGCCAGCAGCGGTAGCGGGGGACCCTACAATGAGCAGTTCTTC	CASSGSGGPYNEQFF
TRBV6-1	TRBJ2-7	-	many	16	TGTGCCAGCGGGGGATTTGGGGGAAGCGACAAAGATACGCAGTACTTC	CASGGFGGSDKDTQYF
TRBV6-1	TRBJ2-3	-	once	16	TGTGCCAGCGGGGGGTTTGGGGGAAGTCACCAAGATACGCAGTATTTT	CASGGFGGSHQDTQYF
TRBV6-1	TRBJ2-4	TRBD2	-	16	TGTGCCAGCAGTGAATTGGGGGGGAGCGCCAAAAACATTCAGTATTTC	CASSELGGSAKNIQYF
TRBV11-2	TRBJ2-3	TRBD1	-	15	TGTGCCAGCAGCCCCCGGGACAGGGTTTCAGATACGCAGTATTTT	CASSPRDRVSDTQYF
TRBV6-8	TRBJ2-3	TRBD2	-	16	TGTTCCAGCGGGGAATTTGGGGGAAGCGACAAAGATACGCAGTATTTT	CSSGEFGGSDKDTQYF
TRBV4-1	TRBJ2-2	TRBD1	-	17	TGCGCCAGCAGCCACAATCCACCGGGACAGGGGGCCGGGGAGCTGTTTTTT	CASSHNPPGQGAGELFF
TRBV6-1	TRBJ2-3	-	-	15	TGTGCCAGGGGGGAGGGGGCTGGCGACACAGAGACCCAGTATTTC	CARGEGAGDTETQYF
TRBV7-8	TRBJ2-2	-	-	16	TGTGCCAGCAGCCCCCTAGACAGGACGAACACCGGGGAGCTGTTTTTT	CASSPLDRTNTGELFF
TRBV6-1	TRBJ2-3	TRBD1	-	15	TGTGCCAGGGGTGAAGGGGGCGGCTCCCCAGATACGCAGTATTTC	CARGEGGGSPDTQYF
TRBV7-2	TRBJ2-4	-	-	16	TGTGCCAGCAGCTTAGCGGGGGTGAGATCCAAAGACATTCAGTACTTT	CASSLAGVRSKDIQYF
TRBV6-4	TRBJ2-3	-	-	15	TGTGCCAGCAGTGACGCCGGCCGTTCCAAAGAGACGCAGTACTTT	CASSDAGRSKETQYF
TRBV6-5	TRBJ2-3	-	-	14	TGTGCCAGCAGTTATTTATCGGGGAAAGAGAAGCAGTATTTT	CASSYLSGKEKQYF
TRBV27	TRBJ2-3	-	-	12	TGTGCCACCCGGACGGGCACAGAGACGCAGTATTTT	CATRTGTETQYF
TRBV6-1	TRBJ2-2	TRBD2	-	22	TGTGCCAGCAGGGGGACTAAGCGGGGGCCGGGACTAGCGGGAGTGGACACAGGGGCGCTGTTTTTT	CASRGTKRGPGLAGVDTGALFF
TRBV6-1	TRBJ2-1	TRBD2	-	15	TGTGCCAGCAGTGTCGCGGGGGGGTCCTACAATGAGCAGTTCTTC	CASSVAGGSYNEQFF
TRBV7-2	TRBJ2-2	-	once	16	TGTGCCAGCAGCCTATGGGCGGGCGGGAACACCGGGGAGCTGTTTTTT	CASSLWAGGNTGELFF
TRBV7-6	TRBJ2-1	-	once	15	TGTGCCAGCACCCCCCTGGGGGCCGTCCAAGAGACCCAGTTCTTC	CASTPLGAVQETQFF
TRBV6-1	TRBJ2-5	-	-	13	TGTGCCAGCAGTGAAGGGCACCGAGAGACCCAGTATTTC	CASSEGHRETQYF
TRBV7-8	TRBJ2-3	TRBD2	-	20	TGTGCCAGCAGCTCCTTCACGCCCCTAGCGGGAGGGCCATCCGTAGATACGCAGTATTTT	CASSSFTPLAGGPSVDTQYF
TRBV6-5	TRBJ2-4	TRBD1	medium-sized	12	TGTGCCAGCAGGGGGACAGGGGACATTCAGTACTTC	CASRGTGDIQYF
TRBV6-5	TRBJ2-1	-	-	13	TGTGCCAGCAGTTACTCGGAGAGCTACGAGCAGTTCTTC	CASSYSESYEQFF
TRBV7-2	TRBJ2-3	-	-	16	TGTGCCAGCAGCGCACAGGGGGGGAGAGGGCAAGATACGCAGTATTTC	CASSAQGGRGQDTQYF
TRBV7-3	TRBJ2-2	-	-	17	TGTGCCAGCAGCCTCCTTAACGGACGGGCGAACACCGGGGAGCTGTTTTTT	CASSLLNGRANTGELFF
TRBV12-3/TRBV12-4	TRBJ2-1	-	medium-sized	12	TGTGCCAGCAGCCTTTCGGGACGAGAGCAGTTCTTC	CASSLSGREQFF
TRBV6-8	TRBJ2-4	TRBD2	-	16	TGTGCCAGCCGCGAATTGGGGGGGAGAGCCACAAACACGCAGTACTTC	CASRELGGRATNTQYF
TRBV6-1	TRBJ2-7	-	-	14	TGTGCCAGCGCCATCTCCGACCTCGCCTACGAGCAGTACTTC	CASAISDLAYEQYF
TRBV6-1	TRBJ2-4	-	-	16	TGTGCCAGCAGTGAATCGGGGGTGTGCGCCAAAAACACGCAGTATTTC	CASSESGVCAKNTQYF
TRBV12-3/TRBV12-4	TRBJ2-7	-	medium-sized	12	TGTGCCAGCAGCCGTAGCGGCTACGAGCAGTACTTC	CASSRSGYEQYF
TRBV4-2	TRBJ2-1	-	-	16	TGTGCCAGCAGCCAAACAGTGGGGAGCTCCTACAATGAGCAGTTCTTC	CASSQTVGSSYNEQFF
TRBV11-1	TRBJ2-1	TRBD2	-	19	TGTGCCAGCAGCTTAGAAGGACTAGCGGGAAGGCTTGGGTACAATGAGCAGTTCTTC	CASSLEGLAGRLGYNEQFF
TRBV7-2	TRBJ2-1	TRBD2	-	14	TGTGCCAGCAGCTTGACTAGCGTCACCTACGAGCAGTTCTTC	CASSLTSVTYEQFF
TRBV6-1	TRBJ2-3	-	-	18	TGTGCCAGCAGTGAGAGGGCAGGGGCGATGTCTGCCAAAGACACGCAGTATTTT	CASSERAGAMSAKDTQYF
TRBV6-1	TRBJ2-1	TRBD2	-	14	TGTGCCAGCACCAGACTAGCGGGACGCAATGAGCAGTTCTTC	CASTRLAGRNEQFF
TRBV5-1	TRBJ2-1	-	-	15	TGCGCCGGGGGCTTGGGCGGAAGTGGCACAGAGACGCAGTACTTT	CAGGLGGSGTETQYF
TRBV6-1	TRBJ2-2	TRBD1	once	16	TGTGCCAGCAGTGCCCGGGACAGTGGGAACACCGGGGAGCTGTTTTTT	CASSARDSGNTGELFF
TRBV6-1	TRBJ2-5	-	-	18	TGTGCCAGCAGTGAAGCGGGGGGGGGGGGCGGGGCCCCAGAGACGCAGTATTTC	CASSEAGGGGGAPETQYF
TRBV7-2	TRBJ2-1	TRBD1	few	16	TGTGCCAGCAGCTTAGCCGGGACAGGGTCCTACAATGAGCAGTTCTTC	CASSLAGTGSYNEQFF
TRBV10-2	TRBJ2-3	TRBD2	-	15	TGCGCCAGCAGATTCGGACTAGCGGTCACAGATACGCAGTATTTT	CASRFGLAVTDTQYF
TRBV6-1	TRBJ2-1	TRBD2	-	16	TGTGCCAGCAGTGGACGGGGGGGAGGGATCTACAATGAGCAGTTCTTC	CASSGRGGGIYNEQFF
TRBV6-4	TRBJ2-1	TRBD1	-	17	TGTGCCAGCAGTGATACCGGGACAGGGGATCCCTACAATGAGCAGTTCTTC	CASSDTGTGDPYNEQFF
TRBV6-1	TRBJ2-1	-	few	12	TGTGCCAGCAGTGAGGCCTACAATGAGCAGTTCTTC	CASSEAYNEQFF
TRBV7-2	TRBJ2-7	TRBD1	many	14	TGTGCCAGCAGCAGTAGACAGGGCTCCCACGAGCAGTACTTC	CASSSRQGSHEQYF
TRBV7-2	TRBJ1-2	-	-	16	TGTGCCAGCAGCTTAGGATTTTACACCGCTAACTATGGCTACACCTTC	CASSLGFYTANYGYTF
TRBV6-5	TRBJ2-3	TRBD2	-	15	TGTGCCAGCAGCTTAGGAGCGGGAGAGAAAGATACGCAGTACTTT	CASSLGAGEKDTQYF
TRBV6-1	TRBJ2-7	-	-	14	TGTGCCAGCAGTCCACGGAGTCCACCCTACGAGCAGTACTTC	CASSPRSPPYEQYF
TRBV7-9	TRBJ2-4	-	-	15	TGTGCCAGCAGCCCGGGGGACAGAGCCAAAAATACGCAGTATTTC	CASSPGDRAKNTQYF
TRBV6-5	TRBJ2-1	TRBD2	medium-sized	18	TGTGCCAGCAGTTACTCCGGGACTAGCGGGAGTATCTACAATGAGCAGTTCTTC	CASSYSGTSGSIYNEQFF